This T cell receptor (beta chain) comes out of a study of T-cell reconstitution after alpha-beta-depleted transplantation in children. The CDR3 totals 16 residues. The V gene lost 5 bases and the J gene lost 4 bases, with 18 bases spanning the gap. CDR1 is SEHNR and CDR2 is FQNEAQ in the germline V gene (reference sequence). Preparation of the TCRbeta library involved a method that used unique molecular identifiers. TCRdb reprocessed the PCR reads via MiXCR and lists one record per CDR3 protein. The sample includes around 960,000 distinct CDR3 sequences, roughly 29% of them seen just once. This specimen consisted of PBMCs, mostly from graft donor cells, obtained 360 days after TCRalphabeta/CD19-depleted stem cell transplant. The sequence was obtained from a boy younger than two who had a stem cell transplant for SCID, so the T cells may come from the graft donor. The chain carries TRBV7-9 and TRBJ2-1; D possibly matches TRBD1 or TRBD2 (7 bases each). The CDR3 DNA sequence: TGTGCCAGCAGCCCCCTTGGGAGGGGGCAGTACAATGAGCAGTTCTTC. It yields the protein CASSPLGRGQYNEQFF.